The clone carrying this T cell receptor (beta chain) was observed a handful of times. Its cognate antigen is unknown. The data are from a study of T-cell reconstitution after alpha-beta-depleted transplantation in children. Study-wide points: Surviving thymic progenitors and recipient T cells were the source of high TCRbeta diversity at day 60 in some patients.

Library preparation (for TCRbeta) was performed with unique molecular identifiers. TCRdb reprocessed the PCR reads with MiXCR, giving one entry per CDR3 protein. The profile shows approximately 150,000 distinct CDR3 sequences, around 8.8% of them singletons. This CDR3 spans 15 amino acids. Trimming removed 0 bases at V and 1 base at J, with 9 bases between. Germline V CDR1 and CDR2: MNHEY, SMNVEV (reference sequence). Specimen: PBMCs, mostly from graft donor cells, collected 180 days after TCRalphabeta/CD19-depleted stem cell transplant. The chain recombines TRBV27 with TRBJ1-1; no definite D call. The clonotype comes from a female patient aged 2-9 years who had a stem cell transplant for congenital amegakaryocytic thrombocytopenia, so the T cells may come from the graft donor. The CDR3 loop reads CASSLSPVKNTEAFF. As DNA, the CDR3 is TGTGCCAGCAGTTTATCTCCGGTTAAGAACACTGAAGCTTTCTTT.